These T cell receptor beta chains were read from a single sample in a study of vaccination and CD4 T cells after COVID-19. TCRdb ran MiXCR on the PCR reads and lists one entry per CDR3 protein. The sample lists 13,000 or so distinct CDR3 sequences, less than 65% seen once, with about 12% in the top ten. These receptors are not linked to any known antigen. The sequenced sample was CD4+ T cells from blood, cultured in vitro. The receptors come from a human donor who had recovered from COVID-19. CDR3s include the opening cysteine and the closing phenylalanine or tryptophan.

>TRBV20-1|TRBJ1-5
CSASGGWLQPQHF
>TRBV6-2/TRBV6-3|TRBJ1-5
CASSYPRVGQPQHF
>TRBV9|TRBJ2-7
CASSIELAGLVDDEQYF
>TRBV7-6|TRBJ2-3
CASSLTGWGTDTQYF
>TRBV28|TRBJ2-5
CASSSQLRASGLQETQYF
>TRBV20-1|TRBJ1-4
CSARGASGAETNEKLFF
>TRBV5-4|TRBJ1-2
CASSLALGQDYGYTF
>TRBV7-2|TRBJ2-1
CASREGGAGGEQFF
>TRBV27|TRBJ2-5
CASSNPLAGETQYF
>TRBV6-4|TRBJ2-2
CASSDSSAGELFF
>TRBV15|TRBJ1-5
CATSLDRGQNQPQHF
>TRBV18|TRBJ1-2
CASSPQRGGYTF
>TRBV7-9|TRBJ2-5
CASSFSPRTSGRYQETQYF
>TRBV10-1|TRBJ2-3
CASSESGAGADTQYF
>TRBV6-1|TRBJ2-6
CASSEEWANVLTF
>TRBV11-3|TRBJ2-5
CASSLSGYQETQYF
>TRBV2|TRBJ2-7
CASRVSTGGFDEQYF
>TRBV25-1|TRBJ1-5
CASTFFREELGQPQHF
>TRBV10-3|TRBJ1-2
CAISEMGDYGYTF
>TRBV24-1|TRBJ2-3
CATSDIPFADTQYF
>TRBV10-1|TRBJ2-1
CASSVGLNNEQFF
>TRBV20-1|TRBJ1-2
CSAREVQTYGYTF
>TRBV6-1|TRBJ2-7
CASSGRGRFVYEQYF
>TRBV14|TRBJ2-3
CASSQVGPGGDTQYF
>TRBV18|TRBJ2-5
CASSPMDQETQYF
>TRBV20-1|TRBJ2-3
CSAPGTGTDTQYF
>TRBV20-1|TRBJ2-2
CSALRTSGRATGELFF
>TRBV6-1|TRBJ1-1
CASSSRGRAAEAFF
>TRBV20-1|TRBJ1-5
CSSGQNNQPQHF
>TRBV30|TRBJ1-6
CAFGQGWHSPLHF
>TRBV5-5|TRBJ1-5
CASSPISGGNQPQHF
>TRBV10-3|TRBJ1-1
CAINSQGGTEAFF
>TRBV10-3|TRBJ2-1
CAITGEGDEQFF
>TRBV20-1|TRBJ2-7
CSAKGEQRYHEQYF
>TRBV7-2|TRBJ2-3
CASSLRDRDSFTDTQYF